This TCR beta chain was sequenced for a study of T-cell memory formation after mild COVID-19. General study findings and limits: What remained unconfirmed was the SARS-CoV-2 specificity of second-wave clones peaking on day 37. While clones contracting from day 15 to 85 were balanced between CD4 and CD8, later expanders leaned CD4+. Researchers report contracting CD4+ clones mostly in CM and EM, with CD8+ clones in EMRA.

A word on this clonotype: The antigen is not known.

This CDR3 spans 16 amino acids. The germline CDR1 and CDR2 sequences are DFQATT and SNEGSKA (reference sequence). Trimming cost V 6 bases and J 0 bases; bases outside gene matches: 8. Employing constant-segment primers, 5'RACE generated TCR alpha and TCR beta cDNA libraries bearing sample barcodes and UMIs. In TCRdb, the 5' RACE reads were re-called with MiXCR into one record per CDR3 protein. The data hold about 560,000 distinct CDR3 sequences, with roughly 17% observed a single time. Source material: PBMCs or a T cell subset sorted from them (not recorded which). The chain combines TRBV20-1 with TRBJ1-5, with 10 bases that match TRBD1. The clonotype was recovered from an adult woman who had mild COVID-19 (a few samples of this study predate the infection). Cell type and time point are not known. In nucleotides, the CDR3 is TGCAGTGCGCGGACAGGGGGGCCCTATAGCAATCAGCCCCAGCATTTT. Translation gives CSARTGGPYSNQPQHF.